Listed here are 5 T cell receptor beta chains from one sample, sequenced in a study of shared T cell receptors in the human thymus. Repertoires were generated with immunoSEQ multiplex PCR, while TCRdb's copy carries only in-frame clones and drops some. This table has hundreds of thousands of clones, roughly 90% appearing once. The same data also contributed to another study, on human thymus T cells.

Sequences were obtained from thymocytes. These receptors all come from a boy younger than two with a congenital heart defect.

The chain couples TRBV19 to TRBJ2-1, with 9 bases that match TRBD2. Germline trimming cut 2 bases from V and 5 bases from J; bases unmatched to any gene: 4. The CDR3 is 15 residues long. The germline CDR1 and CDR2 sequences are LNHDA and SQIVND (reference sequence). The CDR3 protein is CASSITGLADNEQFF. The CDR3 DNA reads as TGTGCCAGTAGTATAACGGGACTAGCCGACAATGAGCAGTTCTTC.

This CDR3 is CASSQDGKGSGRVSNEQFF. The CDR3 DNA reads TGTGCCAGCAGCCAAGATGGCAAGGGGAGCGGGAGGGTGAGCAATGAGCAGTTCTTC. The chain has TRBV4-2 and TRBJ2-1; 10 bases line up with TRBD2. CDR1 is LGHNA, CDR2 YNFKEQ, per germline. The J segment lost 6 bases and the V segment lost 0 bases, leaving 14 bases of the junction unmatched. The CDR3 extends over 19 amino acids.

This clone was found a few times. V gene TRBV5-1 combines with J gene TRBJ2-2; 16 nucleotides line up with TRBD2. With 4 bases clipped from V and 6 bases from J, the junction kept 6 bases outside the gene matches. In germline, CDR1 is SGHRS, CDR2 YFSETQ. The CDR3 contains 17 residues. The CDR3 DNA is TGCGCCAGCAGCCCTGGGACTAGCGGGAGGGCCTCCGGGGAGCTGTTTTTT. Its protein is CASSPGTSGRASGELFF.

This rearrangement joins TRBV9 to TRBJ2-7; D may be TRBD2 (5 bases). V dropped 0 bases and J dropped 3 bases, with 13 bases sitting between them. This CDR3 is 15 amino acids long. The germline V gene has CDR1 SGDLS and CDR2 YYNGEE. CDR3 in amino acids: CASSVGSDRVYEQYF. In nucleotides, the CDR3 is TGTGCCAGCAGCGTAGGTAGCGATCGAGTCTACGAGCAGTACTTC.

This clone was counted a single time. The V and J genes are TRBV18 and TRBJ1-2, with a weak D call TRBD1 (6 bases). Looked up from germline, CDR1 is KGHSH and CDR2 is LQKENI. Trimming took off 4 bases at V and 1 base at J, with 7 bases between the two ends. The CDR3 extends over 13 amino acids. Written as DNA, the CDR3 is TGTGCCAGCTCACGGGGGCATAACTATGGCTACACCTTC. This sequence encodes CASSRGHNYGYTF. Complete variable domain (other parts from reference TRBV18 and TRBJ1-2): NAGVMQNPRHLVRRRGQEARLRCSPMKGHSHVYWYRQLPEEGLKFMVYLQKENIIDESGMPKERFSAEFPKEGPSILRIQQVVRGDSAAYFCASSRGHNYGYTFGSGTRLTVV.